One and the same sample provided the 29 T cell receptor beta chains below, sequenced in a study of T cells in Graves' hyperthyroidism and ophthalmopathy (dated by TCRdb to the late 2010s). The library was generated by multiplex PCR. The sequencing machine was an Illumina HiSeq 2000. The TCR beta CDR3 regions were amplified from RNA transcripts. The first round of RT-PCR for the TCR CDR3 was performed with the HTBI primer set and the Qiagen OneStep RT-PCR kit. TCRdb handled the public reads itself, with Q25 trimming in fastp and clone calling in MiXCR, and kept productive beta chains. Every distinct CDR3 protein forms one entry, paired with its most common genes and DNA. Recorded for this sample are about 620,000 distinct CDR3 sequences; 15% to 20% of them occurred a single time. Of the sample, 3.8% is held by the ten largest clones. Sequenced sample: blood. These receptors all come from a woman in her 30s with Graves' hyperthyroidism.

In this sample, this clonotype turned up a few times. This chain uses TRBV9 with TRBJ2-1; 10 bases map to TRBD2. Germline V gene sequence: CDR1 SGDLS, CDR2 YYNGEE. Losses at the gene ends were 1 base for V and 4 bases for J; bases not matched to a gene: 5. This CDR3 is 16 amino acids long. The CDR3: CASSVTSGISYNEQFF. The DNA of the CDR3 is TGTGCCAGCAGCGTAACTAGCGGGATATCGTACAATGAGCAGTTCTTC.

The CDR3 is CASSLYQGRSLYNEQFF. The CDR3 DNA sequence: TGCGCCAGCAGCCTATACCAGGGTAGGTCTTTATACAATGAGCAGTTCTTC. The chain uses TRBV5-1 and TRBJ2-1; weak D call: TRBD1 (5 bases). V lost 4 bases and J lost 4, with 21 bases in between. Germline CDR1 SGHRS, CDR2 YFSETQ. This CDR3 comprises 17 residues.

This clonotype occurred many times. The chain links TRBV27 to TRBJ1-2; perhaps TRBD1 as D (6 bases). Germline-derived CDR1 and CDR2 are MNHEY and SMNVEV (reference sequence). V was trimmed by 5 bases and J by 6 bases, leaving 25 bases between them. The CDR3 covers 17 residues. Written as DNA, the CDR3 is TGTGCCAGCAGTCCCGAAGGGCAGAAGGGGACAATGGATGGCTACACCTTC. Amino acids: CASSPEGQKGTMDGYTF.

This clonotype was detected many times. The chain is built from TRBV29-1 and TRBJ1-1; 10 nucleotides align to TRBD1. Looked up from germline, CDR1 is SQVTM and CDR2 is ANQGSEA. The CDR3 runs 14 residues. The V gene end was trimmed by 5 bases and the J gene end by 4 bases; junction bases not matched to a gene: 7. The DNA for the CDR3 is TGCAGCGTTTTACCTTGGACAGGGGGCACTGAAGCTTTCTTT. This codes for CSVLPWTGGTEAFF.

This clonotype occurred many times. The chain combines TRBV2 with TRBJ2-3; D is possibly TRBD1 (6 bases). The germline V and J ends were trimmed by 7 bases and 6 bases, with 11 bases remaining between them. Looked up from germline, CDR1 is SNHLY and CDR2 is FYNNEI. The CDR3 is 12 residues long. CDR3 in DNA: TGTGCCAGCACCAGACAGGTGGATACGCAGTATTTT. Amino acid sequence: CASTRQVDTQYF.

About this clonotype itself: It may be a read error: a sequence one base away is much more abundant. V is TRBV27 and J is TRBJ2-7; TRBD1 matches 7 bases. Germline values: CDR1 MNHEY, CDR2 SMNVEV (reference sequence). The CDR3 is 14 residues long. The V and J ends lost 5 bases and 6 bases, in that order; junction bases with no gene match: 10. The CDR3 region has the DNA TGTGCCAGCAGTCCCCGGGACAGTTACTGCGAGCAGTACTTC. It specifies CASSPRDSYCEQYF.

This clonotype was seen repeatedly, ten times or more. This chain connects TRBV12-3 or TRBV12-4 to TRBJ2-1, with D possibly TRBD2 on 6 matching bases. V lost 6 bases, J lost 4 bases, and 13 bases lay in between. The CDR3 loop spans 14 amino acids. The CDR3 here is CASSFGGDYNEQFF. The DNA of the CDR3 is TGTGCCAGCAGCTTCGGCGGGGATTACAATGAGCAGTTCTTC.

Remarks on this clonotype: This may come from a read error, since a much larger clone is one base off. The CDR3: CASSLLRDTPYEQYF. The DNA of the CDR3 is TGTGCCAGCAGCTTACTAAGGGATACCCCCTACGAGCAGTACTTC. The V and J genes are TRBV7-8 and TRBJ2-7; D unclear. Per germline, CDR1 SGHVS and CDR2 FQNEAQ. The CDR3 consists of 15 residues. The V end was cut by 2 bases, the J end by 2 bases, with 13 bases between.

Ten or more counts support this clonotype. The V call is TRBV30, the J call TRBJ1-1; D is unresolved. The CDR3 is made up of 13 amino acids. Germline V gene sequence: CDR1 GTSNPN, CDR2 SVGIG (reference sequence). Trimming cost V 4 bases and J 3 bases, with 12 bases left between them. Here the CDR3 DNA reads TGTGCCTGGAATAGGCGAAGGGACACTGAAGCTTTCTTT. Its protein product is CAWNRRRDTEAFF.

The sample holds many counts of this clonotype. V gene TRBV6-7 combines with J gene TRBJ1-1; 7 bases line up with TRBD1. TRBV6-7 is labeled an ORF, and its function is uncertain. This CDR3 has 17 residues. The ends lost 0 bases at V and 4 bases at J; junction bases unmatched: 11. This CDR3 reads CASSYSKGAMDPTEAFF. CDR3 DNA: TGTGCCAGCAGTTACTCGAAGGGGGCAATGGACCCCACTGAAGCTTTCTTT.

This clonotype came up many times. V is TRBV2 and J is TRBJ2-3, with TRBD2 matching 12 bases. J was trimmed by 6 bases and V by 5 bases; bases with no gene match: 6. Per the germline V gene, CDR1 is SNHLY and CDR2 is FYNNEI. The CDR3 runs 15 residues. DNA of the CDR3: TGTGCCAGCAGTCCCTTGACTAGCGGGAGCGATACGCAGTATTTT. The encoded protein is CASSPLTSGSDTQYF.

This clonotype showed up just a few times. The chain links TRBV19 to TRBJ2-1; D might be TRBD2 (6 bases). The CDR3 has 16 amino acids. Trimming stripped 5 bases from V and 5 bases from J, with 19 bases between. CDR1 LNHDA and CDR2 SQIVND come from the germline V gene (reference sequence). The CDR3 nucleotides read TGTGCCAGTAGTCTCCTTGGTGGAGGGCGGCACAATGAGCAGTTCTTC. This encodes CASSLLGGGRHNEQFF.

The chain uses TRBV7-3 and TRBJ2-3; D remains ambiguous. Looked up from germline, CDR1 is SGHTA and CDR2 is FQGTGA. V lost 7 bases and J 0 bases, leaving 11 bases between the germline ends. The CDR3 runs 14 residues. CDR3 DNA sequence: TGTGCCAGCACCGCGTCACCTAGCACAGATACGCAGTATTTT. Protein: CASTASPSTDTQYF.

This clonotype was observed a few times. J is TRBJ2-5 and V is TRBV29-1, with 12 bases fitting TRBD2. Germline V gene lookup returns CDR1 SQVTM and CDR2 ANQGSEA. V lost 0 bases to trimming and J lost 6 bases; unmatched junction nucleotides: 5. The CDR3 spans 15 residues. The CDR3 sequence is CSVEDRTSGEKTQYF. CDR3 DNA sequence: TGCAGCGTTGAAGATCGGACTAGCGGGGAAAAGACCCAGTACTTC. Combining the CDR3 with reference TRBV29-1 and TRBJ2-5 gives the whole variable domain SAVISQKPSRDICQRGTSLTIQCQVDSQVTMMFWYRQQPGQSLTLIATANQGSEATYESGFVIDKFPISRPNLTFSTLTVSNMSPEDSSIYLCSVEDRTSGEKTQYFGPGTRLLVL.

V usage is TRBV27 and J usage is TRBJ1-5; D may be TRBD1 (5 bases). Between the trimmed V and J ends, which lost 2 bases and 0 bases, there was a span of 11 bases. The CDR3 is 16 amino acids. From germline, CDR1 is MNHEY and CDR2 SMNVEV (reference sequence). CDR3 region: CASSLQGLYSNQPQHF. DNA for the CDR3: TGTGCCAGCAGTTTACAGGGTCTGTATAGCAATCAGCCCCAGCATTTT.

This clonotype was detected only a few times. The chain carries TRBV12-3 or TRBV12-4 and TRBJ2-7; TRBD1 agrees at 7 bases. The CDR3 loop spans 11 amino acids. Trimming cost V 3 bases and J 7 bases; bases outside gene matches: 0. In DNA, the CDR3 is TGTGCCAGCAGTTTGGGACAGGAGCAGTACTTC. Its translation: CASSLGQEQYF.

This clonotype was seen ten or more times. The V gene is TRBV28, the J gene TRBJ1-5; a weak D match, TRBD1 (6 bases). V lost 7 bases and J 4 bases, leaving 11 bases between the germline ends. In germline, CDR1 is MDHEN, CDR2 SYDVKM. The CDR3 is made up of 13 amino acids. The CDR3 coding sequence is TGTGCCAGCATTGAAAGGGGGAATCAGCCCCAGCATTTT. It codes for CASIERGNQPQHF.

This clonotype came up many times. This chain uses TRBV29-1 with TRBJ2-1; D gene uncertain. Germline CDR1 and CDR2: SQVTM and ANQGSEA. V was clipped by 5 bases and J by 0 bases, with 11 bases between them. The CDR3 covers 14 residues. CDR3 residues: CSVLDGSSYNEQFF. The CDR3 DNA follows: TGCAGCGTTCTTGACGGTAGCTCCTACAATGAGCAGTTCTTC.

The chain couples TRBV28 to TRBJ2-7; D might be TRBD1 (5 bases). Germline V CDR1 and CDR2: MDHEN, SYDVKM. The CDR3 loop spans 13 amino acids. Trimming removed 5 bases from V and 3 bases from J, with 11 bases in between. This chain's CDR3 is CASSRTPDYEQYF. CDR3 sequence (DNA): TGTGCCAGCAGTCGGACACCGGACTACGAGCAGTACTTC.

The chain uses TRBV7-9 and TRBJ1-1; 7 nucleotides line up with TRBD1. Germline assignment: CDR1 SEHNR and CDR2 FQNEAQ (reference sequence). Losses at the gene ends were 1 base for V and 4 bases for J; bases not matched to a gene: 6. This CDR3 is 15 amino acids long. The DNA for the CDR3 is TGTGCCAGCAGCTTAGAACGCCAGGGGGTCACTGAAGCTTTCTTT. It is translated as CASSLERQGVTEAFF.

This clonotype was seen at least ten times. This chain links TRBV30 with TRBJ1-1; D may be TRBD1 (5 bases). Germline loops: CDR1 GTSNPN, CDR2 SVGIG (reference sequence). The CDR3 has 13 amino acids. V lost 0 bases and J 5 bases, leaving 10 bases between the germline ends. The CDR3 loop reads CAWSVGARTEAFF. The CDR3 nucleotides are TGTGCCTGGAGTGTCGGGGCGAGGACTGAAGCTTTCTTT.

The chain employs TRBV2 and TRBJ1-1; 12 bases are a match to TRBD1. CDR1 SNHLY and CDR2 FYNNEI come from the germline V gene. The CDR3 has 13 residues. V shed 8 bases and J 4 bases; nucleotides not matched to a gene: 2. The CDR3 bases are TGTGCCAGCCAGGGACAGGGGGCCACTGAAGCTTTCTTT. This sequence encodes CASQGQGATEAFF. Filled out from reference TRBV2 and TRBJ1-1, the complete variable domain reads EPEVTQTPSHQVTQMGQEVILRCVPISNHLYFYWYRQILGQKVEFLVSFYNNEISEKSEIFDDQFSVERPDGSNFTLKIRSTKLEDSAMYFCASQGQGATEAFFGQGTRLTVV.

Turning to this clonotype: Since a much larger clone is just one base distant, this may be a read error. The chain combines TRBV27 with TRBJ1-2, with D tentatively TRBD1 (6 bases). Per germline, CDR1 MNHEY and CDR2 SMNVEV (reference sequence). The CDR3 contains 16 residues. DNA for the CDR3: TGTGCCAGCAGAACCGGGGCATTTCAGGGGCGGAGTGGCTACGCCTTC. As protein: CASRTGAFQGRSGYAF.

The chain's CDR3 is CASRRLRSPLREQYF. The DNA of the CDR3 is TGTGCCAGCAGACGGCTGAGGTCCCCCCTAAGGGAGCAGTACTTC. The J gene is TRBJ2-7, the V gene TRBV6-2 or TRBV6-3; no clear D gene. This CDR3 has 15 residues. CDR1 and CDR2 (germline): MNHEY, SVGEGT. V lost 6 bases and J 7 bases, leaving 22 bases between the germline ends.

This clonotype was recorded only once. Possible read error: a much larger clone is one base away. This chain joins TRBV5-8 and TRBJ2-7, with D possibly being TRBD1 or TRBD2 (5 bases each). This CDR3 spans 12 amino acids. Germline V gene sequence: CDR1 SGHTS, CDR2 YDEGEE. In DNA form, the CDR3 reads TGTGCCAGCAGCCCGACAGACTACGAGCGGTACTTC. Translation gives CASSPTDYERYF.

This clonotype was counted at least ten times. This sequence joins TRBV30 and TRBJ1-5, with TRBD1 identical over 7 bases. Trimming took 5 bases from V and 5 from J; bases not matched to a gene: 3. This CDR3 has 12 residues. Germline V gene lookup returns CDR1 GTSNPN and CDR2 SVGIG (reference sequence). This chain's CDR3 is CAWGQADQPQHF. As DNA, the CDR3 is TGTGCCTGGGGACAGGCCGATCAGCCCCAGCATTTT.

The chain carries TRBV5-4 and TRBJ1-1; tentatively, D is TRBD1 (5 bases). The CDR3 contains 15 residues. V lost 4 bases, J lost 5 bases, and 18 bases lay in between. Germline CDR1 and CDR2: SGHNT and YYREEE (reference sequence). The CDR3 loop reads CASSVRRGPRTEAFF. The CDR3, as DNA: TGTGCCAGCAGCGTCCGAAGGGGCCCACGGACTGAAGCTTTCTTT.

This clonotype was detected many times. This chain uses TRBV30 with TRBJ2-3, with 7 bases matching TRBD1. The CDR3 spans 15 residues. Germline CDR1 and CDR2: GTSNPN and SVGIG (reference sequence). Trimming at V came to 8 bases and at J to 0 bases, leaving 11 bases not matched to a gene. CDR3 coding DNA: TGTGCCGTGGACAGGTCCGAATCCAGCACAGATACGCAGTATTTT. It specifies CAVDRSESSTDTQYF.

The chain recombines TRBV6-2 or TRBV6-3 with TRBJ1-1, with D unresolved. Deletions cut 8 bases from V and 6 bases from J, with 19 bases between. This CDR3 spans 14 amino acids. Per germline, CDR1 MNHEY and CDR2 SVGEGT. DNA for the CDR3: TGTGCCAGCGTTCCGACGGTGGGGAGTTCTGAAGCTTTCTTT. This codes for CASVPTVGSSEAFF.